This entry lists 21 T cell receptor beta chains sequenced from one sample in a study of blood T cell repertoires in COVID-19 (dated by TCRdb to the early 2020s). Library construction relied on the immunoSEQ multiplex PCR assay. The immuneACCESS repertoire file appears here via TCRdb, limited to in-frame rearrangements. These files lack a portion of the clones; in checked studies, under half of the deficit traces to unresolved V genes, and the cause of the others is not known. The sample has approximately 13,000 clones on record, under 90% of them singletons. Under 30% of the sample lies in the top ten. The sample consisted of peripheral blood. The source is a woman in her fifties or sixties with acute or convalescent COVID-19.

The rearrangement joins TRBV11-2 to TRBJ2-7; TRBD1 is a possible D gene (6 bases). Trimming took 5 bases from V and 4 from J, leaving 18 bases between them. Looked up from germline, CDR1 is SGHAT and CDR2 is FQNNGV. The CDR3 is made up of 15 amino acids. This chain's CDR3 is CASSTYRTEYYEQYF. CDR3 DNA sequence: TGTGCCAGCAGCACTTACCGGACAGAATATTACGAGCAGTACTTC.

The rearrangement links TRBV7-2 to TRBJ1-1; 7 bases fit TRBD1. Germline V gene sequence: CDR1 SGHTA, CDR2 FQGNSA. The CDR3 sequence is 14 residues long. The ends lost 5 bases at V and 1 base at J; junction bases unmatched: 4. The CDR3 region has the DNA TGTGCCAGCAGCGCCAGGGGGTGGAACACTGAAGCTTTCTTT. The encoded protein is CASSARGWNTEAFF.

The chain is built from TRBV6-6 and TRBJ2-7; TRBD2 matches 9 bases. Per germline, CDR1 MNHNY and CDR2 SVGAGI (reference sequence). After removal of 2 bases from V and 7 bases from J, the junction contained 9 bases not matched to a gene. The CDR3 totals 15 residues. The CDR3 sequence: CASSYIGGRAREQYF. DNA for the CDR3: TGTGCCAGCAGTTACATTGGCGGGAGGGCTCGGGAGCAGTACTTC.

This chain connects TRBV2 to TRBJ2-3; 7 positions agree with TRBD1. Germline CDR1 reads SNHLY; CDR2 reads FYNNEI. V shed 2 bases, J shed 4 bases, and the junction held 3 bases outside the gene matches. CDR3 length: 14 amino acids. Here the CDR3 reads CASSEWQGADTQYF. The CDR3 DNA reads TGTGCCAGCAGTGAATGGCAGGGGGCAGATACGCAGTATTTT.

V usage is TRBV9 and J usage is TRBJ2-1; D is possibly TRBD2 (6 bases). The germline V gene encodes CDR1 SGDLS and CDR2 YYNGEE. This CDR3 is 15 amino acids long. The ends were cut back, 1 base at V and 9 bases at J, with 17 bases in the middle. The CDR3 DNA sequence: TGTGCCAGCAGCGTACTGGCGGGGCCTCGTGGTGAGCAGTTCTTC. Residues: CASSVLAGPRGEQFF.

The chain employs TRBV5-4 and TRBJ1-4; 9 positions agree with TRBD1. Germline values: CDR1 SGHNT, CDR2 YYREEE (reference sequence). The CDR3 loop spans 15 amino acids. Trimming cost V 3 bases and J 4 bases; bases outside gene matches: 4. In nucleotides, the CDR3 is TGTGCCAGCAGCTCTCCGGGACAGGGTAATGAAAAACTGTTTTTT. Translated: CASSSPGQGNEKLFF.

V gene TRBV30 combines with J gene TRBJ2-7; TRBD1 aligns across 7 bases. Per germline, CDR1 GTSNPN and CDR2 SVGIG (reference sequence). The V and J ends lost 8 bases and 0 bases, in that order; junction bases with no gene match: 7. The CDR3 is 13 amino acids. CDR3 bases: TGTGCCGGTTGGGACAGTTTCTCCTACGAGCAGTACTTC. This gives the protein CAGWDSFSYEQYF.

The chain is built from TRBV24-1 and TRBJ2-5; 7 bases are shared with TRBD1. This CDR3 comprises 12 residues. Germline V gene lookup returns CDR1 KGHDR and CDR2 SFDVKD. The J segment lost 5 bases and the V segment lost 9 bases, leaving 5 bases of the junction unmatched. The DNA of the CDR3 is TGTGCCACCGGGACAGACCTTGAGACCCAGTACTTC. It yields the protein CATGTDLETQYF.

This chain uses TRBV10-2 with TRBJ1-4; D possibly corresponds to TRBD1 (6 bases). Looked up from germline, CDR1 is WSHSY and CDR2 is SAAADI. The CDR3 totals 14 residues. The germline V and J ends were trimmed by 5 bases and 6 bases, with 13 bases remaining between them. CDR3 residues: CASSRQAVDEKLFF. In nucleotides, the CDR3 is TGCGCCAGCAGTCGACAGGCGGTGGATGAAAAACTGTTTTTT.

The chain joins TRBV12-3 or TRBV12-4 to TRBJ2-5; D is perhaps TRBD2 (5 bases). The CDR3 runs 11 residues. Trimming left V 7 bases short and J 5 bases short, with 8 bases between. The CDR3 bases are TGTGCCAGCACCCGCGGGGAGACCCAGTACTTC. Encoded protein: CASTRGETQYF.

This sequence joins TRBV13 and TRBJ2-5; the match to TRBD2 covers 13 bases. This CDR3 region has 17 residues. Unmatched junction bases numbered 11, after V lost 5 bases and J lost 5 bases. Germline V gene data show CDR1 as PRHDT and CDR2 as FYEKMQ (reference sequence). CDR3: CASSTRTSGRVGETQYF. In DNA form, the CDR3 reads TGTGCCAGCAGCACCCGGACTAGCGGGAGAGTCGGTGAGACCCAGTACTTC.

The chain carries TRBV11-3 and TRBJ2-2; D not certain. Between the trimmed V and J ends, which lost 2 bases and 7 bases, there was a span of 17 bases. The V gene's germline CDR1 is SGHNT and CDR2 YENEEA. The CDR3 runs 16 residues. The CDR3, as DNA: TGTGCCAGCAGCTTAACGGTCAACAGACACGTCGGGGAGCTGTTTTTT. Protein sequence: CASSLTVNRHVGELFF.

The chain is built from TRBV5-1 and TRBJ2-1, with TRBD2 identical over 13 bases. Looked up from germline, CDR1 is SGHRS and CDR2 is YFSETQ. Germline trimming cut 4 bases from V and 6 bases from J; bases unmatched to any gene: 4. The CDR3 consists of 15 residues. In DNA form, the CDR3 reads TGCGCCAGCAGCCCCGGGACTAGCGGGATCAATGAGCAGTTCTTC. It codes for CASSPGTSGINEQFF. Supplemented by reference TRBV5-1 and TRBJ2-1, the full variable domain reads KAGVTQTPRYLIKTRGQQVTLSCSPISGHRSVSWYQQTPGQGLQFLFEYFSETQRNKGNFPGRFSGRQFSNSRSEMNVSTLELGDSALYLCASSPGTSGINEQFFGPGTRLTVL.

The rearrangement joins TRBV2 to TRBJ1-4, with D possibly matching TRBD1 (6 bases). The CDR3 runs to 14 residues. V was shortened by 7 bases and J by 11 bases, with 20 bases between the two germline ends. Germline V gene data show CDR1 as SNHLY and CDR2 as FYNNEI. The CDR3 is CASTWGGDTSKLFF. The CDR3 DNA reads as TGTGCCAGCACCTGGGGAGGGGACACCTCCAAACTGTTTTTT. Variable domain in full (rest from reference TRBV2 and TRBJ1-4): EPEVTQTPSHQVTQMGQEVILRCVPISNHLYFYWYRQILGQKVEFLVSFYNNEISEKSEIFDDQFSVERPDGSNFTLKIRSTKLEDSAMYFCASTWGGDTSKLFFGSGTQLSVL.

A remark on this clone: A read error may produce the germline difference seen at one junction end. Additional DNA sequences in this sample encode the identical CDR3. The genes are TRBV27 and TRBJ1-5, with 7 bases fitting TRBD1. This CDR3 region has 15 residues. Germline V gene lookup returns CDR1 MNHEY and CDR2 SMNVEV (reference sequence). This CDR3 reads CASKARGYSNQPQHF. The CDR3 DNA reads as TGTGCCAGCAAAGCCAGGGGGTATAGCAATCAACCCCAGCATTTT.

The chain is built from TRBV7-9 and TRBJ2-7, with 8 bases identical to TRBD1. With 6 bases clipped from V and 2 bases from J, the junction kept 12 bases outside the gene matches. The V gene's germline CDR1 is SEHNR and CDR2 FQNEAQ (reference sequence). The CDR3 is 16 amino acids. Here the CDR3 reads CASSDDTGQVPYEQYF. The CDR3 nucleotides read TGTGCCAGCAGTGATGATACGGGACAGGTCCCCTACGAGCAGTACTTC.

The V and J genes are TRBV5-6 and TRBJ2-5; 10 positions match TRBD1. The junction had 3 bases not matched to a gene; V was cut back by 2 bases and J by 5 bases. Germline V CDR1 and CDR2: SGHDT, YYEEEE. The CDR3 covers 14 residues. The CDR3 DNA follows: TGTGCCAGCAGCTTAGACAGGGGGCTGGAGACCCAGTACTTC. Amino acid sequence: CASSLDRGLETQYF.

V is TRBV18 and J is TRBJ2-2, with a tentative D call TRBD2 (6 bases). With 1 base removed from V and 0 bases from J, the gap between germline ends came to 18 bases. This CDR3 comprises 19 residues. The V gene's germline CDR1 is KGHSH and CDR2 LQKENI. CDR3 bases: TGTGCCAGCTCACCACGGATAGTCGGGGAGGCCGCGAACACCGGGGAGCTGTTTTTT. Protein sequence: CASSPRIVGEAANTGELFF.

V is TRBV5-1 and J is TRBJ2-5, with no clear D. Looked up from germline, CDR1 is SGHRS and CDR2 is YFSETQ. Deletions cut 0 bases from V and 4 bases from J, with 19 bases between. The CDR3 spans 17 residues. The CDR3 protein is CASSLAKMLEVRETQYF. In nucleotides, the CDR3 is TGCGCCAGCAGCTTGGCTAAGATGCTAGAGGTTCGAGAGACCCAGTACTTC.

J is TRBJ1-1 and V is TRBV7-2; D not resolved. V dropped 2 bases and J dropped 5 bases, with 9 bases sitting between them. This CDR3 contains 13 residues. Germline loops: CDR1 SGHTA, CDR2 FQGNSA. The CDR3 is CASSLHPGTEAFF. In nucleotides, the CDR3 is TGTGCCAGCAGCTTACACCCCGGGACTGAAGCTTTCTTT.

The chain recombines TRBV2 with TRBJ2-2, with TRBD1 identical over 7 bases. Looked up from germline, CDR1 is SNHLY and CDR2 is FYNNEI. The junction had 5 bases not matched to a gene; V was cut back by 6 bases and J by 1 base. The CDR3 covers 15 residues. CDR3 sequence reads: CASSRQGMNTGELFF. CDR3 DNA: TGTGCCAGCAGCAGACAGGGCATGAACACCGGGGAGCTGTTTTTT.